This T cell receptor (beta chain) was obtained from a study of PD-1 blockade in classical Hodgkin lymphoma. Study context: Nivolumab was given intravenously to patients at 3 mg/kg every 2 weeks. Overall study results and limits: Complete responders' baseline diversity resembled that of newly diagnosed patients. TCR diversity rose significantly by C4D1 in CD4+ but not CD8+ cells.

From germline, CDR1 is PRHDT and CDR2 FYEKMQ (reference sequence). The V gene lost 0 bases and the J gene lost 0 bases, with 12 bases spanning the gap. The CDR3 totals 17 residues. The data were produced by immunoSEQ multiplex PCR, yet TCRdb's version contains in-frame clones alone and is incomplete. The sample yields around 65,000 clones, around 88% seen once. Exposure to brentuximab vedotin varied, and each patient had relapsed following autologous stem cell transplantation. This clone was counted a single time. The antigen is undetermined. The TCR was taken from a human donor with classical Hodgkin lymphoma. This sequence joins TRBV13 and TRBJ2-1; D uncertain. This specimen consisted of peripheral blood mononuclear cells (PBMCs), obtained at baseline. The CDR3 DNA is TGTGCCAGCAGCTTAGGGGCCCTCGAGAGCTCCTACAATGAGCAGTTCTTC. Its protein is CASSLGALESSYNEQFF.